Listed below are T cell receptor beta chains from one sample, sequenced in a study of blood T cell repertoires in COVID-19. Method: immunoSEQ multiplex PCR; TCRdb's copy keeps in-frame clones and lacks some. The sample holds 160,000 or so clones, 82% seen once. The sample was peripheral blood. These receptor sequences come from a woman in her seventies with acute or convalescent COVID-19. The CDR3 runs from the conserved cysteine through the conserved F or W. Each record gives: clone size, J gene, D gene, V gene, CDR3 protein. The D gene is left open where the match is weak. Not every row has a clone size; where given, it reads once, few, many or a size class.

>NA|TRBJ2-1|TRBD2|TRBV28
CASSSGTAYYNEQFF
>NA|TRBJ2-6|NA|TRBV14
CASSQDFGQLVANVLTF
>NA|TRBJ1-5|TRBD1|TRBV7-2
CASSSRTGGDQPQHF
>NA|TRBJ1-2|NA|TRBV19
CASSITPAGGYTF
>NA|TRBJ2-3|NA|TRBV5-6
CASSAQQTTDTQYF
>NA|TRBJ2-1|TRBD2|TRBV30
CAWRPGLGGEQFF
>NA|TRBJ2-1|NA|TRBV7-8
CASSLARVLTYNEQFF
>NA|TRBJ2-1|TRBD2|TRBV3-1/TRBV3-2
CASSTLAGGYNEQFF
>NA|TRBJ1-6|NA|TRBV18
CASSERADYNSPLHF
>NA|TRBJ2-5|NA|TRBV7-9
CASSRDTETQYF
>NA|TRBJ1-2|NA|TRBV6-2/TRBV6-3
CASSYGRHGYTF
>NA|TRBJ1-1|NA|TRBV7-2
CASSLAPLSRTEAFF
>NA|TRBJ2-5|NA|TRBV3-1/TRBV3-2
CASSPGKLTEETQYF
>NA|TRBJ2-2|TRBD1|TRBV28
CASSSQMGQAIGGELFF
>NA|TRBJ2-1|NA|TRBV9
CASSVIASANNEQFF
>NA|TRBJ2-2|NA|TRBV4-2
CASSQDGASNTGELFF
>NA|TRBJ2-2|TRBD2|TRBV2
CASRTKGLASTGELFF
>once|TRBJ2-1|NA|TRBV7-3
CASSSGSYNEQFF
>few|TRBJ2-7|TRBD1|TRBV2
CASREDRVPYEQYF
>once|TRBJ2-3|TRBD1|TRBV27
CASSSPGQGRDTQYF
>NA|TRBJ2-3|TRBD2|TRBV7-2
CASSLVAGGGTQYF
>NA|TRBJ1-1|TRBD1|TRBV9
CASSGGTVDTEAFF
>NA|TRBJ2-3|NA|TRBV4-3
CASSQEKGVADTQYF
>NA|TRBJ2-7|NA|TRBV5-4
CASSSPVSYEQYF
>few|TRBJ2-1|TRBD2|TRBV28
CASSLGRERYNEQFF
>NA|TRBJ1-2|NA|TRBV5-6
CASSTQGSLNYGYTF
>NA|TRBJ2-1|NA|TRBV7-2
CASSLGNRDTYNEQFF
>NA|TRBJ2-3|NA|TRBV7-9
CASSLGLADPTDTQYF
>NA|TRBJ2-1|TRBD1|TRBV7-2
CASSSGQGRSEQFF
>NA|TRBJ1-2|NA|TRBV27
CASTSMGGALGYGYTF
>NA|TRBJ2-1|NA|TRBV27
CASSGGRERDEQFF
>NA|TRBJ1-5|NA|TRBV2
CASSGTRDQPQHF
>NA|TRBJ1-5|NA|TRBV18
CASSPNGLGSSNQPQHF
>NA|TRBJ1-4|TRBD1|TRBV28
CASSYRDRRSW
>NA|TRBJ2-4|NA|TRBV5-1
CASSLQGGAKNIQYF
>NA|TRBJ1-6|TRBD1|TRBV6-1
CASSASRGQGYSPLHF
>NA|TRBJ1-1|NA|TRBV6-5
CASSRAGGRDTEAFF
>NA|TRBJ2-7|NA|TRBV3-1/TRBV3-2
CASSRGEYEQYF
>NA|TRBJ2-2|TRBD2|TRBV10-3
CAISEGLADTGELFF
>NA|TRBJ1-2|NA|TRBV28
CASTQSANYGYTF
>NA|TRBJ1-1|NA|TRBV6-5
CASRAGGSNTEAFF
>NA|TRBJ1-5|TRBD1|TRBV24-1
CATSGRGQTNQPQHF
>NA|TRBJ1-1|TRBD1|TRBV6-5
CASSYSVGQGTTEAFF
>NA|TRBJ2-1|NA|TRBV25-1
CASSEPYNEQFF
>NA|TRBJ2-3|TRBD1|TRBV18
CASSPRQGGTDTQYF